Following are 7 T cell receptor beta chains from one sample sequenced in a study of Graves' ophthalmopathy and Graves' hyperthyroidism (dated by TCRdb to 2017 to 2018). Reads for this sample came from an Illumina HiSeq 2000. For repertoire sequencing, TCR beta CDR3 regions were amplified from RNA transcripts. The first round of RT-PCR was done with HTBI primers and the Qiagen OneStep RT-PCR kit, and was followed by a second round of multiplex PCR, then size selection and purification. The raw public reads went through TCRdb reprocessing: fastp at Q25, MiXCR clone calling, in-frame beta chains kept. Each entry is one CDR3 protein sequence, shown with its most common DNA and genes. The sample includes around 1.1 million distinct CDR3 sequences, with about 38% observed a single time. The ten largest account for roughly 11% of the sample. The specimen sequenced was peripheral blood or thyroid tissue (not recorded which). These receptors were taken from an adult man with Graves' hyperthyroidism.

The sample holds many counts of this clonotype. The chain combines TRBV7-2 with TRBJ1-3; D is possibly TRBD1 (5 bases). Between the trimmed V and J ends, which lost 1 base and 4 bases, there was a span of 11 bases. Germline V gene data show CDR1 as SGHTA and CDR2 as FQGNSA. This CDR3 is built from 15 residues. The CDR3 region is CASSLDGGYGNTIYF. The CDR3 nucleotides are TGTGCCAGCAGCTTAGACGGGGGGTACGGAAACACCATATATTTT. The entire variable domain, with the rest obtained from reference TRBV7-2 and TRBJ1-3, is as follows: GAGVSQSPSNKVTEKGKDVELRCDPISGHTALYWYRQSLGQGLEFLIYFQGNSAPDKSGLPSDRFSAERTGGSVSTLTIQRTQQEDSAVYLCASSLDGGYGNTIYFGEGSWLTVV.

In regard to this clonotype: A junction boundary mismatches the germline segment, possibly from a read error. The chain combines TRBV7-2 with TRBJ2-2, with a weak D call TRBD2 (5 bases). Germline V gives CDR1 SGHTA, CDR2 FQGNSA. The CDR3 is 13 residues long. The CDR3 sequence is CASIQEGAGELFF. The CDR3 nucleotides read TGCGCCAGCATCCAAGAGGGCGCCGGGGAGCTGTTTTTT.

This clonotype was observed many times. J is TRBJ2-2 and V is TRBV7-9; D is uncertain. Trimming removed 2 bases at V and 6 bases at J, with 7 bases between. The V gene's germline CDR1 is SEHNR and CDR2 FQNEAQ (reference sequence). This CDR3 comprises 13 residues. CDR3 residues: CASSLILAGELFF. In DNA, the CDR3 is TGTGCCAGCAGCTTAATCTTGGCCGGGGAGCTGTTTTTT.

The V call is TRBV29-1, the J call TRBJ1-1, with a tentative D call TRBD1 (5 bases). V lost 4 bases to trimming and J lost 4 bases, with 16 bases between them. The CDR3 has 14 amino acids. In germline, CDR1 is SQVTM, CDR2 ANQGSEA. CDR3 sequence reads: CSVVKGPITTEAFF. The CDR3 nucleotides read TGCAGCGTTGTCAAGGGACCCATAACCACTGAAGCTTTCTTT.

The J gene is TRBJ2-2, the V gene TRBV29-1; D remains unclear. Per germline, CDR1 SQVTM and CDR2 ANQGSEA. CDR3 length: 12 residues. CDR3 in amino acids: CSFSGGSGELFF. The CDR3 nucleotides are TGCAGTTTTTCAGGCGGTTCCGGGGAGCTGTTTTTT.

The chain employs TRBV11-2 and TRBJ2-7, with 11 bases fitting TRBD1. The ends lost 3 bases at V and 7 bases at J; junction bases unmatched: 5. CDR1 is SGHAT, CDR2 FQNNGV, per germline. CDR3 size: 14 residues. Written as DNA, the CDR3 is TGTGCCAGCAGCTTGGGACAGGGGGTGAGGGAGCAGTACTTC. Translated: CASSLGQGVREQYF.

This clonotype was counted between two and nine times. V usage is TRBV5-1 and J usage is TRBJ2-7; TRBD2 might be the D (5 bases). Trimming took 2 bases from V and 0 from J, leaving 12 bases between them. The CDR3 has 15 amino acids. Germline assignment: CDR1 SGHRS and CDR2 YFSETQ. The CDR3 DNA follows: TGCGCCAGCAGCTTAATACCGGGAAGCTCCTACGAGCAGTACTTC. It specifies CASSLIPGSSYEQYF.